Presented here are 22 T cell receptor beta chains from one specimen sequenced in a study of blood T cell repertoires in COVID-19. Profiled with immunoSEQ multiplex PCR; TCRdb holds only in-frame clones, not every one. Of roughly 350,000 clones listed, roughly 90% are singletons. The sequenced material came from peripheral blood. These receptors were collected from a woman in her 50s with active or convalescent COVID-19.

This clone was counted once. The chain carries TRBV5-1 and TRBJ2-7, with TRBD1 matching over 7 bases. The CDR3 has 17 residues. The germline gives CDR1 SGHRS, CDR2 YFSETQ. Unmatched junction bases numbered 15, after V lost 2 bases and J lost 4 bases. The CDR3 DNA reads TGCGCCAGCAGCTTCGGCCGACAGGGTCGAACCTTGTACGAGCAGTACTTC. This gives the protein CASSFGRQGRTLYEQYF. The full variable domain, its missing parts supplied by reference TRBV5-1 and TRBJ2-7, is KAGVTQTPRYLIKTRGQQVTLSCSPISGHRSVSWYQQTPGQGLQFLFEYFSETQRNKGNFPGRFSGRQFSNSRSEMNVSTLELGDSALYLCASSFGRQGRTLYEQYFGPGTRLTVT.

This CDR3 reads CASSSQGTNYGYTF. DNA of the CDR3: TGTGCCAGCAGTTCGCAGGGAACTAACTATGGCTACACCTTC. The V gene is TRBV28, the J gene TRBJ1-2; D is perhaps TRBD1 (5 bases). Germline CDR1 and CDR2: MDHEN and SYDVKM. V was trimmed by 4 bases and J by 0 bases, leaving 9 bases between them. This CDR3 is 14 amino acids long.

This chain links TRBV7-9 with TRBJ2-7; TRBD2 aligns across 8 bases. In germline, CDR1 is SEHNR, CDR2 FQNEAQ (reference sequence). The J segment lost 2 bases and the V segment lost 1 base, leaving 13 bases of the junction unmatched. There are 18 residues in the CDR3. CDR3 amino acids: CASSLEAAGGLVPYEQYF. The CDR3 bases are TGTGCCAGCAGCTTAGAGGCGGCGGGGGGACTTGTCCCCTACGAGCAGTACTTC.

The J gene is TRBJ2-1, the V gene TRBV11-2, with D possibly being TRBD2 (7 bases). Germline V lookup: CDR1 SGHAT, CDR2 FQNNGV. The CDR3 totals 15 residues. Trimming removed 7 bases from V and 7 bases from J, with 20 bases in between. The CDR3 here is CASTLWGGPQNEQFF. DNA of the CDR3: TGTGCCAGCACCCTATGGGGGGGGCCCCAGAATGAGCAGTTCTTC.

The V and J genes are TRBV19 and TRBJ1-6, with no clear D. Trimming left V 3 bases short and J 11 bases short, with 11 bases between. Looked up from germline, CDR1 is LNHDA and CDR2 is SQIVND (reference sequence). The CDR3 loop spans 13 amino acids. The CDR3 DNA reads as TGTGCCAGTAGTATGTCTGGCGGAACACCCCTCCACTTT. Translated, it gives CASSMSGGTPLHF.

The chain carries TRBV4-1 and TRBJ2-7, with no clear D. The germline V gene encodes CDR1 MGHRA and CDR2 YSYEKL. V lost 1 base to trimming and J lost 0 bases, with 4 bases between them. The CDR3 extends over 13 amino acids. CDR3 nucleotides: TGCGCCAGCAGCCAAGTCTACTCCTACGAGCAGTACTTC. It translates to CASSQVYSYEQYF.

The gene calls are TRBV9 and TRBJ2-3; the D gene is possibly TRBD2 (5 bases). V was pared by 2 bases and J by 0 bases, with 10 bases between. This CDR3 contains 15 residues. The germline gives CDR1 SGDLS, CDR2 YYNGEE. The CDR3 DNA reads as TGTGCCAGCAGCGTGTCGACGGGGAGCACAGATACGCAGTATTTT. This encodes CASSVSTGSTDTQYF.

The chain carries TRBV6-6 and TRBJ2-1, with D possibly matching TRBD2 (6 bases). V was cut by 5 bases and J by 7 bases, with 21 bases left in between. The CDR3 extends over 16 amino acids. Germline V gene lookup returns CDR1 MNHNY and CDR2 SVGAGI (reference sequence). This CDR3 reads CASSQLGPGGRNEQFF. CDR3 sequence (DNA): TGTGCCAGCAGTCAACTCGGGCCCGGGGGTCGGAATGAGCAGTTCTTC.

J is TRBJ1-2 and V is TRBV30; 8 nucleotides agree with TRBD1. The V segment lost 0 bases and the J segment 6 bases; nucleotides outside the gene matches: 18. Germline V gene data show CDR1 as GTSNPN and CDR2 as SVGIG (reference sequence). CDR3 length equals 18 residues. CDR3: CAWSVSQRLTGASDGYTF. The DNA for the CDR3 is TGTGCCTGGAGTGTATCTCAGAGGTTGACAGGGGCCAGCGATGGCTACACCTTC.

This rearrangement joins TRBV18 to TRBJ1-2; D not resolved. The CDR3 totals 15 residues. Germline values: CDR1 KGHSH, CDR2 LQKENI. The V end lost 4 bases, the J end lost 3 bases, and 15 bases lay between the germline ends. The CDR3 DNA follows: TGTGCCAGCTCACTTGGCCCCCCCGAGGACTATGGCTACACCTTC. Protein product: CASSLGPPEDYGYTF.

CDR3 coding DNA: TGTGCCAGCTCACCCTTCCGGGAGGGTTACAATGAGCAGTTCTTC. This translates into CASSPFREGYNEQFF. J is TRBJ2-1 and V is TRBV18; 8 nucleotides match TRBD2. Germline V CDR1 and CDR2: KGHSH, LQKENI. The trim removed 3 bases at V and 4 bases at J, leaving 5 bases unmatched. The CDR3 sequence is 15 residues long. Full variable domain (remainder filled in from reference TRBV18 and TRBJ2-1): NAGVMQNPRHLVRRRGQEARLRCSPMKGHSHVYWYRQLPEEGLKFMVYLQKENIIDESGMPKERFSAEFPKEGPSILRIQQVVRGDSAAYFCASSPFREGYNEQFFGPGTRLTVL.

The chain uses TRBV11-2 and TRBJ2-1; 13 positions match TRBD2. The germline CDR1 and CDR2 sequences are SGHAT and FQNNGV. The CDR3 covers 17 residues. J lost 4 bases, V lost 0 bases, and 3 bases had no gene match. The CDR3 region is CASSLEGLAGLYNEQFF. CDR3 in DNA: TGTGCCAGCAGCTTAGAGGGACTAGCGGGACTATACAATGAGCAGTTCTTC.

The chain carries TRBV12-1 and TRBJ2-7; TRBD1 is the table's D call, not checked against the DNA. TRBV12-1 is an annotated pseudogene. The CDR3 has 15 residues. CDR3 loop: CASSLGPLQGFEQYF. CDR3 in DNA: TGTGCCAGCAGCTTGGGACCTTTACAGGGGTTCGAGCAGTACTTC.

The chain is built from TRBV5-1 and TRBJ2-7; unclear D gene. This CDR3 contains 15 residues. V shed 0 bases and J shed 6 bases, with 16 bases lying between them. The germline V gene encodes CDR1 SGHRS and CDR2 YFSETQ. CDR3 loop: CASSLEAAHPGEQYF. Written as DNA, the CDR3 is TGCGCCAGCAGCTTGGAGGCAGCCCATCCAGGCGAGCAGTACTTC.

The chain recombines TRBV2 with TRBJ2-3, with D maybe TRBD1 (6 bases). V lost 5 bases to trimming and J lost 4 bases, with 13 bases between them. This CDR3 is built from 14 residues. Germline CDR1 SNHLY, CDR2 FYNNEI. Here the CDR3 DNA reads TGTGCCAGCAGTAGACAGGTTGGTGCAGATACGCAGTATTTT. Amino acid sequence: CASSRQVGADTQYF.

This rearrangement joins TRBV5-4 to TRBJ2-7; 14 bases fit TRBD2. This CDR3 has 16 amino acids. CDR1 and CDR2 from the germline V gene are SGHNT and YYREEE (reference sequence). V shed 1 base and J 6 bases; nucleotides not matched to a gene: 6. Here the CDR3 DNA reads TGTGCCAGCAGCTTGCCGGGACTAGCGGGAGTCTCCGAGCAGTACTTC. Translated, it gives CASSLPGLAGVSEQYF. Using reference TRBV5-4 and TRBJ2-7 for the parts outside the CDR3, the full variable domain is ETGVTQSPTHLIKTRGQQVTLRCSSQSGHNTVSWYQQALGQGPQFIFQYYREEENGRGNFPPRFSGLQFPNYSSELNVNALELDDSALYLCASSLPGLAGVSEQYFGPGTRLTVT.

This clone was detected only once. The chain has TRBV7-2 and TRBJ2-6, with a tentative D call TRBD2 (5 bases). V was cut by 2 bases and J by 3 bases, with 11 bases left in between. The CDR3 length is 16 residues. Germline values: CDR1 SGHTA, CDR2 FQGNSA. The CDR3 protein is CASSLTGSFGANVLTF. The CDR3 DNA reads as TGTGCCAGCAGCTTAACGGGATCCTTTGGGGCCAACGTCCTGACTTTC.

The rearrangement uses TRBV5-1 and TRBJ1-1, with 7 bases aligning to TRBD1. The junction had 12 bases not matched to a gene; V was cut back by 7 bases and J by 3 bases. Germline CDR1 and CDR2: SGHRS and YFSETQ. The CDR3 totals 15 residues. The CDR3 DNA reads TGCGCCAGCTATTCACCGGGACAGAGTTACACTGAAGCTTTCTTT. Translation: CASYSPGQSYTEAFF.

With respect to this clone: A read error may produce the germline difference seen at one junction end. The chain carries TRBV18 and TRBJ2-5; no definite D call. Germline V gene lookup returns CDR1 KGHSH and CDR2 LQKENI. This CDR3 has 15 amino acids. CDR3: CASSLAPHSQKTQYF. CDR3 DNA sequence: TGTGCCAGCTCACTGGCCCCACACAGCCAAAAGACCCAGTACTTC.

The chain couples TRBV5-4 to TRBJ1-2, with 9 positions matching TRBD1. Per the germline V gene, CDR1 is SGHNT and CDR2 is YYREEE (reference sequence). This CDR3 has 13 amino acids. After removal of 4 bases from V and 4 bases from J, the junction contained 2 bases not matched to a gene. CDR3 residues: CASSGTGPYGYTF. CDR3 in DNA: TGTGCCAGCAGCGGGACAGGGCCCTATGGCTACACCTTC.

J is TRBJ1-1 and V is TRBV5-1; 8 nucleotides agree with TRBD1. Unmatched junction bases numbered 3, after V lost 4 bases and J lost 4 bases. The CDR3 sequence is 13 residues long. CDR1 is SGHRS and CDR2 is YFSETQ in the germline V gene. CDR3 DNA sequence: TGCGCCAGCAGCCGAACAGGGGGCACTGAAGCTTTCTTT. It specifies CASSRTGGTEAFF.

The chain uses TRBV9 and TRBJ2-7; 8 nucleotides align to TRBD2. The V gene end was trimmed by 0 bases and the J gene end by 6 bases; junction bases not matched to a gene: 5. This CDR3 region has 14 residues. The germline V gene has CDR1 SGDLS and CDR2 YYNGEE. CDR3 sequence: CASSVVPGGVEQYF. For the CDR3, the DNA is TGTGCCAGCAGCGTAGTTCCGGGAGGGGTCGAGCAGTACTTC.